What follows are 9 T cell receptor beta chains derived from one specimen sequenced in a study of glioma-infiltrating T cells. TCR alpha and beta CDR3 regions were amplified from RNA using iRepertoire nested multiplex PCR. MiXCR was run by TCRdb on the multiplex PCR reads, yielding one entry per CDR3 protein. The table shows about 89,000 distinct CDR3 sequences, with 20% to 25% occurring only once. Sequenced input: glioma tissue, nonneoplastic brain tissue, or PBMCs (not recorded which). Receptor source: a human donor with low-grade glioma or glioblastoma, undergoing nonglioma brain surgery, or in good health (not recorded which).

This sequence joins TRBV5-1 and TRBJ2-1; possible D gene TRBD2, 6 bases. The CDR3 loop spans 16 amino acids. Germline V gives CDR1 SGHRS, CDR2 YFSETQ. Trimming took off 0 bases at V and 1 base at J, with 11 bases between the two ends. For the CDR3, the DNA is TGCGCCAGCAGCTTGGGGGGGGTACTGTCCTACAATGAGCAGTTCTTC. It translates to CASSLGGVLSYNEQFF.

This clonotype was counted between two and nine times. The CDR3 bases are TGTGCCAGCAGTTTTCGGCAGGGCCCTGCGAGCGAGCAGTACTTC. Protein product: CASSFRQGPASEQYF. The chain couples TRBV12-3 or TRBV12-4 to TRBJ2-7; tentative D call: TRBD1 (5 bases). Trimming took 3 bases from V and 6 from J, leaving 18 bases between them. The CDR3 loop spans 15 amino acids.

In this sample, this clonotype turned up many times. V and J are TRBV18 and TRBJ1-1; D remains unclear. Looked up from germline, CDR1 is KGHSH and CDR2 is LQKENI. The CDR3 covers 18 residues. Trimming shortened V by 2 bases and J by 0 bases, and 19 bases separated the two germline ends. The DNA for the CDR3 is TGTGCCAGCTCACCATTTAGTTTAAGGGATGGGATGAACACTGAAGCTTTCTTT. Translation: CASSPFSLRDGMNTEAFF.

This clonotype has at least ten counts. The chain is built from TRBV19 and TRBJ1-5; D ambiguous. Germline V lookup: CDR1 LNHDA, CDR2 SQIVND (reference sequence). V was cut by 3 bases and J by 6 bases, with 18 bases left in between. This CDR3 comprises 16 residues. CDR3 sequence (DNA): TGTGCCAGTAGTATCCCGCAGGTGGGGAGAGCTCAGCCCCAGCATTTT. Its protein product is CASSIPQVGRAQPQHF.

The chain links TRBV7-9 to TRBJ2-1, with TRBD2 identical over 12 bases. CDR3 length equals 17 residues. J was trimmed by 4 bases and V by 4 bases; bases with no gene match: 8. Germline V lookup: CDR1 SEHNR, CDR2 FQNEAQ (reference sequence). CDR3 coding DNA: TGTGCCAGCAGCTCCACAACTAGCGGGAGGAGTTACAATGAGCAGTTCTTC. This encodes CASSSTTSGRSYNEQFF.

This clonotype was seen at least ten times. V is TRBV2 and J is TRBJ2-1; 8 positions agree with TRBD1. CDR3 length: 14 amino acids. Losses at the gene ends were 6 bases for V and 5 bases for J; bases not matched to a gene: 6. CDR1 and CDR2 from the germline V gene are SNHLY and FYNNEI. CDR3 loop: CASRFRDRHNEQFF. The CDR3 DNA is TGTGCCAGCAGATTCCGGGACAGGCACAATGAGCAGTTCTTC.

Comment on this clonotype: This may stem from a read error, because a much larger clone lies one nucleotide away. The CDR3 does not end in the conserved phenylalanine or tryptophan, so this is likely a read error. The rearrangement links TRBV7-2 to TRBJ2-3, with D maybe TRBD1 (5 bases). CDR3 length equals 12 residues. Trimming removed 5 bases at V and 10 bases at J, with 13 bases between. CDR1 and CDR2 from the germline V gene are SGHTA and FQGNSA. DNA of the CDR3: TGTGCCAGCAGCCAAGTAGGGGCGGCGCAGTATCTT. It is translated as CASSQVGAAQYL.

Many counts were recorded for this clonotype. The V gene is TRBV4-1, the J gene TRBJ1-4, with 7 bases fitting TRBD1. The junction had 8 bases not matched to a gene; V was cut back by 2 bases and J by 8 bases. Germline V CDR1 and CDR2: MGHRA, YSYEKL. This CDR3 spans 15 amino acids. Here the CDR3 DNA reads TGCGCCAGCAGCCAACCTACAGGGGCTGTCGAAAAACTGTTTTTT. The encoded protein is CASSQPTGAVEKLFF.

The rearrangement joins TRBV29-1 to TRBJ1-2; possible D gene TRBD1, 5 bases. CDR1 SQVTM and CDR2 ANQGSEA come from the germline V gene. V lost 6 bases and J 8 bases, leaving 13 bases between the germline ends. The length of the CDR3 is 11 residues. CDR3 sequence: CSVPQGPGYTF. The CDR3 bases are TGCAGCGTCCCGCAGGGCCCCGGCTACACCTTC. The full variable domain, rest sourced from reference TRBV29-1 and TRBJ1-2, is SAVISQKPSRDICQRGTSLTIQCQVDSQVTMMFWYRQQPGQSLTLIATANQGSEATYESGFVIDKFPISRPNLTFSTLTVSNMSPEDSSIYLCSVPQGPGYTFGSGTRLTVV.